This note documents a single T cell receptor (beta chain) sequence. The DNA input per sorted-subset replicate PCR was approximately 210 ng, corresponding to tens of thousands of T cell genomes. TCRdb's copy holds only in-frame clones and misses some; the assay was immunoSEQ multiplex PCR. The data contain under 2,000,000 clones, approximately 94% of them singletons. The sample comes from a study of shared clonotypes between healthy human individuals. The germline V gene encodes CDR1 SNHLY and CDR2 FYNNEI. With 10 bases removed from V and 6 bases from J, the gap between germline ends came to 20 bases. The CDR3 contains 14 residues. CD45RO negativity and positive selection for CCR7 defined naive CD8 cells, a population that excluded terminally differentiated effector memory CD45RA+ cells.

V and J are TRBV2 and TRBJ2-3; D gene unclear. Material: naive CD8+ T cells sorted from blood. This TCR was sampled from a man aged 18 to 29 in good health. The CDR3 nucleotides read TGTGCCACGACACCCGCCGTTTTGCCGGATACGCAGTATTTT. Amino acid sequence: CATTPAVLPDTQYF.